Listed here are 31 T cell receptor beta chains from one sample, sequenced in a study of blood T cell repertoires in COVID-19. The method was immunoSEQ multiplex PCR; TCRdb's version includes in-frame clones alone and lacks a portion of them. The repertoire holds some 140,000 clones, over 75% seen once, with 0.63% in the top ten. The material sequenced was peripheral blood. The origin of the receptors is a man in his 60s with COVID-19, enrolled during active disease.

This clone came up a few times. This chain uses TRBV6-5 with TRBJ1-2; possible D gene TRBD1, 6 bases. In germline, CDR1 is MNHEY, CDR2 SVGAGI. The V and J ends lost 6 bases and 6 bases respectively, with 14 bases between them. The CDR3 spans 13 residues. The CDR3, as DNA: TGTGCCAGCAGCGGGACACCGATAAATGGCTACACCTTC. Protein: CASSGTPINGYTF.

The rearrangement links TRBV6-2 or TRBV6-3 to TRBJ2-1, with TRBD2 matching over 9 bases. This CDR3 comprises 18 residues. With 2 bases clipped from V and 5 bases from J, the junction kept 13 bases outside the gene matches. Looked up from germline, CDR1 is MNHEY and CDR2 is SVGEGT. CDR3 in amino acids: CASSYQLTSGTSNNEQFF. The CDR3 DNA follows: TGTGCCAGCAGTTACCAGTTGACTAGCGGAACTAGTAACAATGAGCAGTTCTTC.

The J gene is TRBJ2-1, the V gene TRBV6-2 or TRBV6-3; 10 nucleotides line up with TRBD1. Germline CDR1 reads MNHEY; CDR2 reads SVGEGT. V was pared by 5 bases and J by 6 bases, with 7 bases of the junction left unmatched. This CDR3 has 15 amino acids. This CDR3 is CASSDPGTGVNEQFF. The DNA for the CDR3 is TGTGCCAGCAGTGATCCCGGGACAGGGGTCAATGAGCAGTTCTTC.

This chain joins TRBV29-1 and TRBJ1-1, with 8 bases aligning to TRBD1. Trimming at V came to 2 bases and at J to 5 bases, leaving 13 bases not matched to a gene. This CDR3 contains 16 residues. Germline V gene lookup returns CDR1 SQVTM and CDR2 ANQGSEA. Here the CDR3 DNA reads TGCAGCGTTGAAAAGGACTCCAGGGGGCGGGGGACTGAAGCTTTCTTT. Amino acids: CSVEKDSRGRGTEAFF.

The V and J genes are TRBV24-1 and TRBJ2-7; tentative D call: TRBD1 (7 bases). The germline V gene has CDR1 KGHDR and CDR2 SFDVKD. The V end was cut by 5 bases, the J end by 5 bases, with 18 bases between. CDR3 length: 15 residues. This chain's CDR3 is CATSGSTGRFDEQYF. In nucleotides, the CDR3 is TGTGCCACCAGTGGATCGACAGGGAGGTTCGACGAGCAGTACTTC.

The chain recombines TRBV5-1 with TRBJ2-3; D not resolved. The germline V gene encodes CDR1 SGHRS and CDR2 YFSETQ. Trimming took off 1 base at V and 0 bases at J, with 6 bases between the two ends. The CDR3 runs 14 residues. The CDR3 DNA reads as TGCGCCAGCAGCTTGTCGTCTAGCACAGATACGCAGTATTTT. Residues: CASSLSSSTDTQYF.

The rearrangement uses TRBV4-3 and TRBJ2-2; 7 nucleotides agree with TRBD2. CDR3 length: 13 residues. CDR1 and CDR2 from the germline V gene are LGHNA and YSLEER. V lost 3 bases and J lost 7; bases outside the gene matches: 2. DNA for the CDR3: TGCGCCAGCAGCCACTCGGGGGGCGGGGAGCTGTTTTTT. It translates to CASSHSGGGELFF.

The chain combines TRBV2 with TRBJ1-4; 8 bases are a match to TRBD1. V dropped 5 bases and J dropped 5; count of bases not matched to a gene: 7. The CDR3 is 15 amino acids. Looked up from germline, CDR1 is SNHLY and CDR2 is FYNNEI. CDR3: CASSSVGTGNEKLFF. The CDR3 nucleotides read TGTGCCAGCAGTTCGGTCGGGACAGGCAATGAAAAACTGTTTTTT.

This chain links TRBV9 with TRBJ1-1, with 9 bases aligning to TRBD1. V trimming: 4 bases; J trimming: 10 bases; junction bases outside the gene matches: 11. The CDR3 spans 14 residues. Germline V gene lookup returns CDR1 SGDLS and CDR2 YYNGEE. CDR3 amino acids: CASSIRPGQGVAFF. In DNA form, the CDR3 reads TGTGCCAGCAGCATTCGGCCGGGACAGGGAGTAGCTTTCTTT.

The chain couples TRBV7-9 to TRBJ2-5; 9 positions agree with TRBD2. The CDR3 has 16 amino acids. The germline gives CDR1 SEHNR, CDR2 FQNEAQ (reference sequence). Germline trimming cut 5 bases from V and 2 bases from J; bases unmatched to any gene: 9. The chain's CDR3 is CASSLRLAETQETQYF. The DNA for the CDR3 is TGTGCCAGCAGCCTAAGACTAGCGGAGACACAAGAGACCCAGTACTTC.

The CDR3 DNA is TGTGCCAGCAGTTTTCAGGGGGTAGATTATGGCTACACCTTC. This codes for CASSFQGVDYGYTF. This chain connects TRBV28 to TRBJ1-2, with 7 positions matching TRBD1. Germline V gene data show CDR1 as MDHEN and CDR2 as SYDVKM. V was clipped by 3 bases and J by 5 bases; unmatched bases: 6. CDR3 length: 14 residues.

This clone was seen a single time. V and J are TRBV6-5 and TRBJ2-7; 8 nucleotides agree with TRBD2. CDR3 length equals 15 residues. Germline V gene sequence: CDR1 MNHEY, CDR2 SVGAGI. Unmatched junction bases numbered 6, after V lost 0 bases and J lost 5 bases. In nucleotides, the CDR3 is TGTGCCAGCAGTTACTCGGGACTAGATAGCGACGAGCAGTACTTC. Protein product: CASSYSGLDSDEQYF.

This clone was picked up one time. The rearrangement uses TRBV7-2 and TRBJ1-2; D gene uncertain. This CDR3 spans 15 amino acids. Per the germline V gene, CDR1 is SGHTA and CDR2 is FQGNSA. Trimming took 7 bases from V and 1 from J, leaving 16 bases between them. CDR3 coding DNA: TGTGCCAGCAACCTAAGGCCGGGATATAACTATGGCTACACCTTC. It yields the protein CASNLRPGYNYGYTF.

This clone was observed a handful of times. The chain has TRBV7-8 and TRBJ2-7; D gene unclear. The CDR3 has 15 residues. V lost 0 bases to trimming and J lost 6 bases, with 15 bases between them. Germline V gene data show CDR1 as SGHVS and CDR2 as FQNEAQ. The CDR3 loop is CASSLAASRRIEQYF. CDR3 nucleotide sequence: TGTGCCAGCAGCTTAGCCGCCAGTCGGCGGATCGAGCAGTACTTC.

This clone was found a few times. This chain uses TRBV2 with TRBJ2-7; TRBD1 matches at 7 bases. V was pared by 3 bases and J by 2 bases, with 4 bases of the junction left unmatched. In germline, CDR1 is SNHLY, CDR2 FYNNEI. CDR3 length equals 14 residues. This CDR3 is CASSEETGPYEQYF. The CDR3 bases are TGTGCCAGCAGTGAGGAGACAGGGCCCTACGAGCAGTACTTC.

This sequence joins TRBV6-6 and TRBJ1-1; unclear D gene. The CDR3 consists of 14 residues. Germline V gene lookup returns CDR1 MNHNY and CDR2 SVGAGI (reference sequence). Trimming took off 0 bases at V and 2 bases at J, with 7 bases between the two ends. This chain's CDR3 is CASSYSEENTEAFF. The DNA for the CDR3 is TGTGCCAGCAGTTACTCTGAGGAAAACACTGAAGCTTTCTTT.

The chain uses TRBV12-5 and TRBJ2-2; D gene ambiguous. The CDR3 contains 14 residues. The germline V gene has CDR1 LGHNT and CDR2 FRNRAP. V lost 5 bases, J lost 1 base, and 8 bases lay in between. CDR3 sequence: CASGLEVNTGELFF. The CDR3 DNA follows: TGTGCTAGTGGTCTCGAGGTGAACACCGGGGAGCTGTTTTTT.

V and J are TRBV28 and TRBJ1-1; no definite D call. The V end lost 4 bases, the J end lost 0 bases, and 3 bases lay between the germline ends. Germline CDR1 reads MDHEN; CDR2 reads SYDVKM. The CDR3 consists of 12 residues. The CDR3 region is CASSWLNTEAFF. The CDR3 nucleotides are TGTGCCAGCAGTTGGCTGAACACTGAAGCTTTCTTT.

This chain links TRBV5-1 with TRBJ1-2; TRBD1 matches at 7 bases. V gave up 4 bases and J gave up 4 bases; unmatched junction bases: 7. Germline-derived CDR1 and CDR2 are SGHRS and YFSETQ. The CDR3 is 14 amino acids. The CDR3 region has the DNA TGCGCCAGCAGCCCCTGGGACAGCGTCTATGGCTACACCTTC. It specifies CASSPWDSVYGYTF.

The chain has TRBV9 and TRBJ1-6, with D perhaps TRBD1 (6 bases). The germline CDR1 and CDR2 sequences are SGDLS and YYNGEE. The CDR3 has 14 amino acids. The V gene lost 0 bases and the J gene lost 7 bases, with 8 bases spanning the gap. CDR3 protein: CASSVEQGNSPLHF. CDR3 sequence (DNA): TGTGCCAGCAGCGTAGAACAGGGAAATTCACCCCTCCACTTT.

The V and J genes are TRBV7-8 and TRBJ2-7, with D maybe TRBD2 (7 bases). The V end lost 2 bases, the J end lost 3 bases, and 17 bases lay between the germline ends. The V gene's germline CDR1 is SGHVS and CDR2 FQNEAQ. There are 16 residues in the CDR3. This CDR3 is CASSLRGGVGHYEQYF. CDR3 nucleotides: TGTGCCAGCAGCTTAAGGGGAGGGGTGGGACACTACGAGCAGTACTTC.

This chain connects TRBV18 to TRBJ2-1; D is undetermined. V lost 0 bases, J lost 4 bases, and 7 bases lay in between. The CDR3 extends over 14 amino acids. Germline CDR1 and CDR2: KGHSH and LQKENI. The CDR3 spells CASSPPTHYNEQFF. CDR3 sequence (DNA): TGTGCCAGCTCACCACCGACACATTACAATGAGCAGTTCTTC.

This sequence joins TRBV9 and TRBJ2-1, with TRBD1 matching over 10 bases. The V and J ends lost 4 bases and 3 bases, in that order; junction bases with no gene match: 7. CDR3 length: 16 amino acids. The germline V gene encodes CDR1 SGDLS and CDR2 YYNGEE. Here the CDR3 reads CASSPSGQGGYNEQFF. The CDR3 DNA reads TGTGCCAGCAGCCCGAGCGGACAGGGGGGCTACAATGAGCAGTTCTTC.

CDR3 DNA sequence: TGTGCCAGCAGTCGTAGCGGGGTCTCCTACGAGCAGTACTTC. Translated: CASSRSGVSYEQYF. This sequence joins TRBV28 and TRBJ2-7; 8 bases align to TRBD2. Germline assignment: CDR1 MDHEN and CDR2 SYDVKM. This CDR3 contains 14 residues. The V and J ends lost 5 bases and 0 bases, in that order; junction bases with no gene match: 3. Full variable domain (missing parts from reference TRBV28 and TRBJ2-7): DVKVTQSSRYLVKRTGEKVFLECVQDMDHENMFWYRQDPGLGLRLIYFSYDVKMKEKGDIPEGYSVSREKKERFSLILESASTNQTSMYLCASSRSGVSYEQYFGPGTRLTVT.

The chain carries TRBV7-2 and TRBJ2-5; tentatively, D is TRBD1 (6 bases). Germline V gives CDR1 SGHTA, CDR2 FQGNSA. V shed 6 bases and J shed 0 bases, with 11 bases lying between them. The CDR3 sequence is 14 residues long. Here the CDR3 DNA reads TGTGCCAGCAGGTCACAGGGAGACCAAGAGACCCAGTACTTC. Amino acid sequence: CASRSQGDQETQYF.

The V gene is TRBV13, the J gene TRBJ2-3; the match to TRBD2 covers 9 bases. Germline CDR1 is PRHDT and CDR2 is FYEKMQ (reference sequence). This CDR3 has 15 residues. V trimming: 5 bases; J trimming: 6 bases; junction bases outside the gene matches: 9. CDR3 bases: TGTGCCAGCAGCGCCTGGGGCGGGAGGGCCGATACGCAGTATTTT. It codes for CASSAWGGRADTQYF.

V and J are TRBV20-1 and TRBJ2-5, with a possible D match to TRBD1 (6 bases). CDR3 length: 10 amino acids. Germline V lookup: CDR1 DFQATT, CDR2 SNEGSKA (reference sequence). Trimming shortened V by 8 bases and J by 7 bases, and 11 bases separated the two germline ends. This CDR3 is CSQGSWTQYF. As DNA, the CDR3 is TGCAGTCAGGGGAGTTGGACCCAGTACTTC.

CDR3 bases: TGTGCCAGCAGTTCGCTTGAGGGTCGGCAGTACTTC. Translated: CASSSLEGRQYF. The J gene is TRBJ2-7, the V gene TRBV12-3 or TRBV12-4, with D possibly TRBD2 on 5 matching bases. The CDR3 covers 12 residues. V lost 4 bases and J lost 9, with 13 bases in between.

The rearrangement uses TRBV9 and TRBJ1-2; a weak D match, TRBD1 (5 bases). V lost 7 bases and J 2 bases, leaving 21 bases between the germline ends. The germline V gene encodes CDR1 SGDLS and CDR2 YYNGEE. CDR3 length: 16 amino acids. CDR3 DNA: TGTGCCAGCGGGGGTAGGAGACGTCGGGGGAACTATGGCTACACCTTC. Translating gives CASGGRRRRGNYGYTF.

The chain is built from TRBV6-5 and TRBJ2-1; weak D call: TRBD2 (5 bases). Trimming took off 6 bases at V and 4 bases at J, with 13 bases between the two ends. The CDR3 is made up of 14 amino acids. The germline V gene encodes CDR1 MNHEY and CDR2 SVGAGI. CDR3: CASRGSTLYNEQFF. In DNA form, the CDR3 reads TGTGCCAGCAGAGGGAGCACGTTGTACAATGAGCAGTTCTTC.

This clone was recorded a few times. V gene TRBV6-2 or TRBV6-3 combines with J gene TRBJ1-6; 9 bases align to TRBD1. Trimming took 4 bases from V and 7 from J; bases not matched to a gene: 5. CDR3 size: 15 residues. Germline values: CDR1 MNHEY, CDR2 SVGEGT. The CDR3 sequence: CASSSAGTGNSPLHF. For the CDR3, the DNA is TGTGCCAGCAGTTCCGCCGGGACAGGGAATTCACCCCTCCACTTT.